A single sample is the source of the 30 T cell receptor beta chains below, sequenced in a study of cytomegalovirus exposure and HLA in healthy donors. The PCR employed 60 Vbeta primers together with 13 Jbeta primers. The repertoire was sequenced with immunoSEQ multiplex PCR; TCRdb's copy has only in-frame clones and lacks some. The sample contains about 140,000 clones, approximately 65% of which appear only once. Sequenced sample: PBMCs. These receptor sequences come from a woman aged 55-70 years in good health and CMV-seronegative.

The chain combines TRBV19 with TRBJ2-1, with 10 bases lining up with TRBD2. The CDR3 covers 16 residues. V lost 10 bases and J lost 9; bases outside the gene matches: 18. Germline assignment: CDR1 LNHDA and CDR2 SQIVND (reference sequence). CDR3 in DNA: TGTGCCACGCTCGTCTCGGGAGCGGGGGGGAGTACTGAGCAGTTCTTC. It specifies CATLVSGAGGSTEQFF.

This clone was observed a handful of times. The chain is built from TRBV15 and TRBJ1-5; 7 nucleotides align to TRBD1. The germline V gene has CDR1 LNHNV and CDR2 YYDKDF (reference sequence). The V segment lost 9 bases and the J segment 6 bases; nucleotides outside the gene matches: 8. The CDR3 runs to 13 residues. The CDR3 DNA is TGTGCCACACAGGGGCGCTTTGGTCAGCCCCAGCATTTT. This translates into CATQGRFGQPQHF.

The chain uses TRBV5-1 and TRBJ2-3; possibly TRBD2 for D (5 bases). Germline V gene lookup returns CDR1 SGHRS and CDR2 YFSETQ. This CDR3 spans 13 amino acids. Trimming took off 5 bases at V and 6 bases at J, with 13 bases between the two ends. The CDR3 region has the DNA TGCGCCAGCAGAGGAGCGGCCATGGATACGCAGTATTTT. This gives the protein CASRGAAMDTQYF.

The CDR3 region is CASSFSTAAKNIQYF. CDR3 DNA sequence: TGTGCCAGCAGCTTCTCGACAGCAGCCAAAAACATTCAGTACTTC. The V call is TRBV5-4, the J call TRBJ2-4; D is possibly TRBD1 (5 bases). The germline V gene has CDR1 SGHNT and CDR2 YYREEE (reference sequence). Trimming took off 2 bases at V and 0 bases at J, with 9 bases between the two ends. This CDR3 contains 15 residues.

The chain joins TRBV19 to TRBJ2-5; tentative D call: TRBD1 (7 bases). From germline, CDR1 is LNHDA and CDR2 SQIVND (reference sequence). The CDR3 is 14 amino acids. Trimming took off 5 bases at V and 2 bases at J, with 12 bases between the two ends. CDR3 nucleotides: TGTGCCAGTAGTCTACAGGGGAGGCAAGAGACCCAGTACTTC. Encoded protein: CASSLQGRQETQYF.

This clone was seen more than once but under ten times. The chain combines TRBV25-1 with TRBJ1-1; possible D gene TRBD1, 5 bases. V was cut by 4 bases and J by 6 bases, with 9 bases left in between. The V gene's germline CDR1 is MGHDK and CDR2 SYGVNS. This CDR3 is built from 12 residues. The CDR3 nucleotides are TGTGCCAGCAGTGCCCAGGGTCCTGAAGCTTTCTTT. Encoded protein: CASSAQGPEAFF. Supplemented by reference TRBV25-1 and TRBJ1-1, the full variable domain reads EADIYQTPRYLVIGTGKKITLECSQTMGHDKMYWYQQDPGMELHLIHYSYGVNSTEKGDLSSESTVSRIRTEHFPLTLESARPSHTSQYLCASSAQGPEAFFGQGTRLTVV.

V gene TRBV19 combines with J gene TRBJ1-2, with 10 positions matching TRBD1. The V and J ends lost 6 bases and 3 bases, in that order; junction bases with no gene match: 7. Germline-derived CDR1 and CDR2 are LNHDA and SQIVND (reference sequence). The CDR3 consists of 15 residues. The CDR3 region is CASRGDRGRYYGYTF. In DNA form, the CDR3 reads TGTGCCAGTAGGGGAGACAGGGGGCGATACTATGGCTACACCTTC.

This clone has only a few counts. The CDR3 coding sequence is TGCGCCAGCAGCTTGGGGGACAGGGGGGGTGAAAAACTGTTTTTT. Translated: CASSLGDRGGEKLFF. The chain carries TRBV5-1 and TRBJ1-4; 11 bases are shared with TRBD1. CDR1 is SGHRS, CDR2 YFSETQ, per germline. There are 15 residues in the CDR3. J lost 7 bases, V lost 0 bases, and 2 bases had no gene match. The whole variable domain, remainder taken from reference TRBV5-1 and TRBJ1-4, is KAGVTQTPRYLIKTRGQQVTLSCSPISGHRSVSWYQQTPGQGLQFLFEYFSETQRNKGNFPGRFSGRQFSNSRSEMNVSTLELGDSALYLCASSLGDRGGEKLFFGSGTQLSVL.

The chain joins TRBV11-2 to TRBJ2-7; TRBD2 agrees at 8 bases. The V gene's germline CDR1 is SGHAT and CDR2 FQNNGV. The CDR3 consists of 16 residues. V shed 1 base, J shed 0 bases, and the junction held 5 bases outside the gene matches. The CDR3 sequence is CASSLVPAGASYEQYF. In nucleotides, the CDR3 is TGTGCCAGCAGCTTAGTTCCAGCGGGGGCCTCCTACGAGCAGTACTTC.

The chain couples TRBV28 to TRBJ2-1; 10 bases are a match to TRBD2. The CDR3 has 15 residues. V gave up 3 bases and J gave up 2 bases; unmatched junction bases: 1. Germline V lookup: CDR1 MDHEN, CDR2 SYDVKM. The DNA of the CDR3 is TGTGCCAGCAGTTTCGGACTAGCGGCCTACAATGAGCAGTTCTTC. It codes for CASSFGLAAYNEQFF. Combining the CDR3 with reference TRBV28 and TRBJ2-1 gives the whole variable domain DVKVTQSSRYLVKRTGEKVFLECVQDMDHENMFWYRQDPGLGLRLIYFSYDVKMKEKGDIPEGYSVSREKKERFSLILESASTNQTSMYLCASSFGLAAYNEQFFGPGTRLTVL.

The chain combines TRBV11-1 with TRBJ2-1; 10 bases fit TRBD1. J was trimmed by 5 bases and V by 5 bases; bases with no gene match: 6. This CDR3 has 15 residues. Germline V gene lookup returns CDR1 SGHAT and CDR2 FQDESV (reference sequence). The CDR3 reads CASSLDRGLDNEQFF. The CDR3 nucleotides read TGTGCCAGCAGCCTAGACAGGGGGCTCGACAATGAGCAGTTCTTC.

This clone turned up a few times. The CDR3 DNA sequence: TGTGCCAGCAGCGCCACAGTCTATGGCTACACCTTC. Encoded protein: CASSATVYGYTF. The chain carries TRBV11-2 and TRBJ1-2; D is unresolved. V shed 5 bases and J shed 4 bases, with 8 bases lying between them. This CDR3 region has 12 residues. Per the germline V gene, CDR1 is SGHAT and CDR2 is FQNNGV.

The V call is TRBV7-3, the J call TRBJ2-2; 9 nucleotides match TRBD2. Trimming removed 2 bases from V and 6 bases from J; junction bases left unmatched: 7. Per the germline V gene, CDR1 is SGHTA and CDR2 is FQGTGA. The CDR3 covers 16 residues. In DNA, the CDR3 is TGTGCCAGCAGCTTAGGTCTAGCGGGACTCGCCGGGGAGCTGTTTTTT. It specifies CASSLGLAGLAGELFF.

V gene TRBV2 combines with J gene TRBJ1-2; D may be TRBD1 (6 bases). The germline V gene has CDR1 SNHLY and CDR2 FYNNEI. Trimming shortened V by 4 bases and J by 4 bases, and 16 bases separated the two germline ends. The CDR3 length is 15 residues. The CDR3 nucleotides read TGTGCCAGCAGTGTAATGGACAGTCCGATCTATGGCTACACCTTC. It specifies CASSVMDSPIYGYTF.

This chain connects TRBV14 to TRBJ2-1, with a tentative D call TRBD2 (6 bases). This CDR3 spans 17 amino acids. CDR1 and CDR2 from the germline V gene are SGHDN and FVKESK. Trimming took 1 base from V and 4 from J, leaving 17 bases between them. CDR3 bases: TGTGCCAGCAGCCAAGCCGTCGGTAGCGGTCGATACAATGAGCAGTTCTTC. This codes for CASSQAVGSGRYNEQFF.

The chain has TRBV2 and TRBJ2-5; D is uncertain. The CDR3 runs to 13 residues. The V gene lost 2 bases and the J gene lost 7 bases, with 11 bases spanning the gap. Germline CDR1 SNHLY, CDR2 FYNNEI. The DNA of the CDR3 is TGTGCCAGCAGTGAAATCCCACTTGGGACCCAGTACTTC. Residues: CASSEIPLGTQYF.

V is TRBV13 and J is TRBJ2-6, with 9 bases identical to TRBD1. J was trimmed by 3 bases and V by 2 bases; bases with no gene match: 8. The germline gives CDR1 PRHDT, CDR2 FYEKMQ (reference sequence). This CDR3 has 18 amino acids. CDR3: CASSLTGQGFVGANVLTF. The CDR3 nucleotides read TGTGCCAGCAGCTTAACGGGACAGGGATTCGTTGGGGCCAACGTCCTGACTTTC.

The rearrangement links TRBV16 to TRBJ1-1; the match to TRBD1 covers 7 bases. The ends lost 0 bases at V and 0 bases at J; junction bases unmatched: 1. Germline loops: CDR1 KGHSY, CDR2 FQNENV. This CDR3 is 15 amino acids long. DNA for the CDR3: TGTGCCAGCAGCCAATCCGGGACAGTGAACACTGAAGCTTTCTTT. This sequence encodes CASSQSGTVNTEAFF.

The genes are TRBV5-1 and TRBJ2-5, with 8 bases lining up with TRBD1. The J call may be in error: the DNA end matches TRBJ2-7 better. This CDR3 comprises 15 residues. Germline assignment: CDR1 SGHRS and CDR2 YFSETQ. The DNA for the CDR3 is TGCGCCACCTCAACCGCGACAGGGGACACCTACGAGCAGTACTTC. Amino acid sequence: CATSTATGDTYEQYF.

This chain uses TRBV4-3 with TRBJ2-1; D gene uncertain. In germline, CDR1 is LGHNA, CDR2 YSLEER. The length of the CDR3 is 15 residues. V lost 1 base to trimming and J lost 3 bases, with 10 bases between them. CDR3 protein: CASSQAVEYYNEQFF. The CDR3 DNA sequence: TGCGCCAGCAGCCAAGCAGTGGAGTACTACAATGAGCAGTTCTTC.

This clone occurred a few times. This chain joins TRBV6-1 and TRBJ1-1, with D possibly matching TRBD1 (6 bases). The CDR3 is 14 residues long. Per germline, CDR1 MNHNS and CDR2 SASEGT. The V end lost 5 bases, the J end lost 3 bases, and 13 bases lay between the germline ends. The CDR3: CASSKRQVDTEAFF. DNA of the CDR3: TGTGCCAGCAGTAAAAGACAGGTAGACACTGAAGCTTTCTTT.

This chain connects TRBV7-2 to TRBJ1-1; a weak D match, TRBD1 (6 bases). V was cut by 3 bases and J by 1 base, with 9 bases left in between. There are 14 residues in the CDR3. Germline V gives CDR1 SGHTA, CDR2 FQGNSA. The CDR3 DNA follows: TGTGCCAGCAGCTTGGGGGCGGCGAACACTGAAGCTTTCTTT. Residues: CASSLGAANTEAFF.

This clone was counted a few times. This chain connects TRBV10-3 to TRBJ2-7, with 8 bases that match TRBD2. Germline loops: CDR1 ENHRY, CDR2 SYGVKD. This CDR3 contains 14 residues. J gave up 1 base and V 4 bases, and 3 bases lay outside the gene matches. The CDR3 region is CAISVAGTSYEQYF. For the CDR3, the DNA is TGTGCCATCAGTGTAGCGGGGACATCCTACGAGCAGTACTTC.

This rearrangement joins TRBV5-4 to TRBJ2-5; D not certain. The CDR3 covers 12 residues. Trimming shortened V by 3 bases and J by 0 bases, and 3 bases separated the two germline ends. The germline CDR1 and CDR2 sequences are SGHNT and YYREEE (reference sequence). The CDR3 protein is CASSSNQETQYF. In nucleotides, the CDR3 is TGTGCCAGCAGCTCCAACCAAGAGACCCAGTACTTC.

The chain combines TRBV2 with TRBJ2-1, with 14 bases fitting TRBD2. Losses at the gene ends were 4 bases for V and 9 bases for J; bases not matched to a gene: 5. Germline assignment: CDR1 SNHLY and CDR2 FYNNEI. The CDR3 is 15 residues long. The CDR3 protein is CASSGTSGRLGEQFF. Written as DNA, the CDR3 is TGTGCCAGCAGTGGGACTAGCGGGAGGTTGGGTGAGCAGTTCTTC.

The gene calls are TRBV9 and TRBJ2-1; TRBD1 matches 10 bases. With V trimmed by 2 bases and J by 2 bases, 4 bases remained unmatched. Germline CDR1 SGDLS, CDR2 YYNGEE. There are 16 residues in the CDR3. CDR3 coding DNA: TGTGCCAGCAGCGTCCCCGGGACAGGGGCCTACAATGAGCAGTTCTTC. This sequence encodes CASSVPGTGAYNEQFF. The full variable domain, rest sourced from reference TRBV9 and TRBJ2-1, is DSGVTQTPKHLITATGQRVTLRCSPRSGDLSVYWYQQSLDQGLQFLIQYYNGEERAKGNILERFSAQQFPDLHSELNLSSLELGDSALYFCASSVPGTGAYNEQFFGPGTRLTVL.

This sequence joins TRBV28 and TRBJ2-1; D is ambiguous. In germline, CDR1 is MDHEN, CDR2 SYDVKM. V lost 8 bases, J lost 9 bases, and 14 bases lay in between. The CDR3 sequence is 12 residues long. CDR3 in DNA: TGTGCCAGCGGTATCCATAGCCGTGAGCAGTTCTTC. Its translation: CASGIHSREQFF.

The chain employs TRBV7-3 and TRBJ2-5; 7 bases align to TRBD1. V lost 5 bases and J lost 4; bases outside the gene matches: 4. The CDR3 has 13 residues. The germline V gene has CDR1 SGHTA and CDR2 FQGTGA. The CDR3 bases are TGTGCCAGCAGCCTCACAGGGGCAGAGACCCAGTACTTC. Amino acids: CASSLTGAETQYF.

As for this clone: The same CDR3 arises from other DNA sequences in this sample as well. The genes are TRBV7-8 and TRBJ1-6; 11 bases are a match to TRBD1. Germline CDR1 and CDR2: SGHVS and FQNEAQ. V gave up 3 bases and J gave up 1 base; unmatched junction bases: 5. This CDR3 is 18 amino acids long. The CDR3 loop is CASSLRTGGASYNSPLHF. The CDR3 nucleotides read TGTGCCAGCAGCTTGAGGACAGGGGGCGCATCCTATAATTCACCCCTCCACTTT.

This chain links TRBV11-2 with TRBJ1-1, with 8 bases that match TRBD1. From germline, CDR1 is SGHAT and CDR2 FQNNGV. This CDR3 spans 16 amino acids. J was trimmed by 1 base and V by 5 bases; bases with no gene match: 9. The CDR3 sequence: CASSPIRGRRNTEAFF. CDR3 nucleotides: TGTGCCAGCAGCCCCATCAGGGGGCGACGGAACACTGAAGCTTTCTTT. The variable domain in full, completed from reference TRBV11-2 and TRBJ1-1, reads EAGVAQSPRYKIIEKRQSVAFWCNPISGHATLYWYQQILGQGPKLLIQFQNNGVVDDSQLPKDRFSAERLKGVDSTLKIQPAKLEDSAVYLCASSPIRGRRNTEAFFGQGTRLTVV.